This T cell receptor (beta chain) was recovered during a study of post-analysis software for immune sequencing data. Study-wide context: The patients showed relapsing-remitting, secondary progressive and progressive-relapsing multiple sclerosis courses.

As concerns this clonotype: Likely a read error: the CDR3 ends without its conserved phenylalanine or tryptophan.

Unique molecular identifiers featured in each of the TCR beta cDNA libraries. TCRdb reprocessed the PCR reads with MiXCR, giving one entry per CDR3 protein. The data show roughly 180,000 distinct CDR3 sequences, about 29% seen once. Sequencing input: blood. The TCR originated in a girl aged 5-17 years with multiple sclerosis.

The CDR3 bases are TGTGCCAGCAGCTCGGACTCGAGCTCCTACAATGAGCAGTTCTTA. This encodes CASSSDSSSYNEQFL. The chain links TRBV7-2 to TRBJ2-1, with a possible D match to TRBD2 (5 bases). The CDR3 is 15 residues long. CDR1 is SGHTA and CDR2 is FQGNSA in the germline V gene. The V gene lost 4 bases and the J gene lost 0 bases, with 10 bases spanning the gap.